The 23 T cell receptor beta chains presented below share a single source sample, sequenced in a study of T cell changes during pregnancy in multiple sclerosis. Using immunoSEQ multiplex PCR, the repertoire was profiled, and TCRdb retains in-frame clones only, with some absent. Of approximately 96,000 clones in the sample, just over 90% were seen once. Sample: peripheral blood, taken after pregnancy. The receptors were sampled from a female donor in good health, enrolled as a control in a pregnancy study.

The chain couples TRBV5-4 to TRBJ2-1, with 7 bases that match TRBD1. CDR3 size: 11 residues. Germline CDR1 reads SGHNT; CDR2 reads YYREEE (reference sequence). The DNA for the CDR3 is TGTGCTTCAGGGGGCTACAATGAGCAGTTCTTC. It encodes CASGGYNEQFF. Filled out from reference TRBV5-4 and TRBJ2-1, the complete variable domain reads ETGVTQSPTHLIKTRGQQVTLRCSSQSGHNTVSWYQQALGQGPQFIFQYYREEENGRGNFPPRFSGLQFPNYSSELNVNALELDDSALYLCASGGYNEQFFGPGTRLTVL.

This sequence joins TRBV4-1 and TRBJ1-1, with D perhaps TRBD1 (6 bases). V lost 6 bases and J lost 1, with 24 bases in between. The V gene's germline CDR1 is MGHRA and CDR2 YSYEKL. The CDR3 loop spans 18 amino acids. The CDR3 DNA reads TGCGCCAGCAGTCTCTCAAGGGGCAGGGGCCGGGAGAACACTGAAGCTTTCTTT. Translating gives CASSLSRGRGRENTEAFF.

This sequence joins TRBV27 and TRBJ2-3, with a weak D call TRBD2 (5 bases). The CDR3 covers 13 residues. The V gene's germline CDR1 is MNHEY and CDR2 SMNVEV (reference sequence). V was trimmed by 9 bases and J by 0 bases, leaving 10 bases between them. CDR3 sequence: CASKWTSTDTQYF. Written as DNA, the CDR3 is TGTGCCAGTAAGTGGACTAGCACAGATACGCAGTATTTT.

This chain joins TRBV6-1 and TRBJ1-1; D is ambiguous. V lost 6 bases and J 0 bases, leaving 11 bases between the germline ends. This CDR3 comprises 14 residues. From germline, CDR1 is MNHNS and CDR2 SASEGT. CDR3 DNA: TGTGCCAGCAGGCAGGCGATCATGAACACTGAAGCTTTCTTT. Translated: CASRQAIMNTEAFF.

V usage is TRBV6-5 and J usage is TRBJ2-1; 7 bases fit TRBD1. J gave up 8 bases and V 2 bases, and 12 bases lay outside the gene matches. The CDR3 extends over 16 amino acids. Germline-derived CDR1 and CDR2 are MNHEY and SVGAGI. CDR3 nucleotide sequence: TGTGCCAGCAGTTACAAGTTTGGGGACAGTGGGCATGAGCAGTTCTTC. As protein: CASSYKFGDSGHEQFF.

V and J are TRBV11-3 and TRBJ1-1; D is possibly TRBD1 (5 bases). Germline CDR1 and CDR2: SGHNT and YENEEA. The CDR3 loop spans 13 amino acids. V was pared by 3 bases and J by 2 bases, with 7 bases between. This CDR3 is CASSLGGNTEAFF. The CDR3 nucleotides read TGTGCCAGCAGCTTGGGGGGTAACACTGAAGCTTTCTTT.

V and J are TRBV6-4 and TRBJ2-3; 10 positions agree with TRBD2. Germline V lookup: CDR1 MRHNA, CDR2 SNTAGT. V trimming: 0 bases; J trimming: 0 bases; junction bases outside the gene matches: 9. This CDR3 contains 19 residues. The chain's CDR3 is CASSDSLAGVGLSTDTQYF. The CDR3 DNA sequence: TGTGCCAGCAGTGACTCCCTAGCGGGAGTGGGCCTCAGCACAGATACGCAGTATTTT.

This chain links TRBV5-1 with TRBJ2-3, with 7 nucleotides matching TRBD1. The V gene's germline CDR1 is SGHRS and CDR2 YFSETQ. With V trimmed by 0 bases and J by 1 base, 5 bases remained unmatched. There are 16 residues in the CDR3. The CDR3 protein is CASSLGSGTGTDTQYF. The CDR3 DNA reads as TGCGCCAGCAGCTTGGGATCCGGGACAGGCACAGATACGCAGTATTTT.

The chain joins TRBV6-5 to TRBJ1-1; D is unclear. Trimming cost V 2 bases and J 4 bases, with 8 bases left between them. Germline V CDR1 and CDR2: MNHEY, SVGAGI. This CDR3 has 13 amino acids. For the CDR3, the DNA is TGTGCCAGCAGTTACGGCCAGGTCACTGAAGCTTTCTTT. Protein sequence: CASSYGQVTEAFF.

The chain joins TRBV5-5 to TRBJ2-5, with D possibly being TRBD2 (6 bases). The J call is in doubt because the DNA end fits TRBJ2-7 better. Germline values: CDR1 SGHKS, CDR2 YYEKEE (reference sequence). This CDR3 is built from 15 residues. The CDR3 loop reads CASSNRDSISYEQYF. The DNA for the CDR3 is TGTGCCAGCAGCAACCGGGACTCTATCTCCTACGAGCAGTACTTC.

The J gene is TRBJ2-7, the V gene TRBV18, with D possibly TRBD1 on 6 matching bases. Germline lookup yields CDR1 KGHSH and CDR2 LQKENI. The CDR3 length is 16 residues. V was shortened by 5 bases and J by 0 bases, with 17 bases between the two germline ends. The CDR3 DNA reads as TGTGCCAGCTCAGCCGCGACAGGCTTGACCTCCTACGAGCAGTACTTC. It is translated as CASSAATGLTSYEQYF.

The chain is built from TRBV7-9 and TRBJ1-2; 8 bases are a match to TRBD1. The CDR3 has 16 residues. The V and J ends lost 3 bases and 6 bases, in that order; junction bases with no gene match: 12. The germline CDR1 and CDR2 sequences are SEHNR and FQNEAQ (reference sequence). The CDR3 nucleotides are TGTGCCAGCAGCTTTACGAGAGCCGGGACAGGTCATGGCTACACCTTC. It encodes CASSFTRAGTGHGYTF.

J is TRBJ1-3 and V is TRBV10-2; tentative D call: TRBD1 (5 bases). CDR1 and CDR2 from the germline V gene are WSHSY and SAAADI. V lost 7 bases and J lost 0, with 13 bases in between. The CDR3 length is 15 residues. CDR3 in DNA: TGCGCCAGCAACCCACAGGTTCACTCTGGAAACACCATATATTTT. It codes for CASNPQVHSGNTIYF.

This sequence joins TRBV28 and TRBJ1-3, with D possibly TRBD1 on 5 matching bases. This CDR3 is 14 amino acids long. V lost 11 bases and J 0 bases, leaving 14 bases between the germline ends. The germline V gene encodes CDR1 MDHEN and CDR2 SYDVKM. CDR3 coding DNA: TGTGCCGGAGGAGCGGGGACCTCTGGAAACACCATATATTTT. Its translation: CAGGAGTSGNTIYF.

The gene calls are TRBV7-2 and TRBJ2-7; 12 nucleotides line up with TRBD2. Germline V gene data show CDR1 as SGHTA and CDR2 as FQGNSA. CDR3 length: 16 residues. V trimming: 1 base; J trimming: 6 bases; junction bases outside the gene matches: 7. This CDR3 is CASSLGASGRGLEQYF. Written as DNA, the CDR3 is TGTGCCAGCAGCTTAGGGGCTAGCGGGAGGGGGCTCGAGCAGTACTTC.

The genes are TRBV10-3 and TRBJ2-5, with TRBD2 matching over 11 bases. The CDR3 extends over 15 amino acids. With V trimmed by 0 bases and J by 4 bases, 1 base remained unmatched. Germline V CDR1 and CDR2: ENHRY, SYGVKD. The CDR3 sequence: CAISESGLAGETQYF. CDR3 sequence (DNA): TGTGCCATCAGTGAGTCCGGACTAGCGGGAGAGACCCAGTACTTC.

The V call is TRBV5-1, the J call TRBJ2-5, with 9 positions matching TRBD1. The CDR3 sequence is 14 residues long. The J segment lost 2 bases and the V segment lost 3 bases, leaving 2 bases of the junction unmatched. The V gene's germline CDR1 is SGHRS and CDR2 YFSETQ. CDR3 loop: CASSYGQGQETQYF. The CDR3 DNA follows: TGCGCCAGCAGCTACGGACAGGGGCAAGAGACCCAGTACTTC. Together with reference TRBV5-1 and TRBJ2-5, the CDR3 gives the full variable domain: KAGVTQTPRYLIKTRGQQVTLSCSPISGHRSVSWYQQTPGQGLQFLFEYFSETQRNKGNFPGRFSGRQFSNSRSEMNVSTLELGDSALYLCASSYGQGQETQYFGPGTRLLVL.

The chain has TRBV30 and TRBJ1-1, with D unresolved. CDR3 length: 11 residues. V was pared by 3 bases and J by 3 bases, with 5 bases between. In germline, CDR1 is GTSNPN, CDR2 SVGIG (reference sequence). The CDR3 region is CAWSLDTEAFF. The CDR3 nucleotides read TGTGCCTGGAGCTTAGACACTGAAGCTTTCTTT.

The chain is built from TRBV2 and TRBJ2-5, with TRBD1 matching 7 bases. J was trimmed by 1 base and V by 6 bases; bases with no gene match: 5. The CDR3 spans 14 residues. The V gene's germline CDR1 is SNHLY and CDR2 FYNNEI. The CDR3 DNA reads TGTGCCAGCAGGAAGGGACAGACCCAAGAGACCCAGTACTTC. Its protein product is CASRKGQTQETQYF.

The chain combines TRBV5-5 with TRBJ2-5; D is perhaps TRBD1 (5 bases). Trimming took off 4 bases at V and 5 bases at J, with 15 bases between the two ends. The CDR3 loop spans 14 amino acids. Germline V gives CDR1 SGHKS, CDR2 YYEKEE (reference sequence). The DNA of the CDR3 is TGTGCCAGCAGCGAACCCAGGGATCGGGAGACCCAGTACTTC. Encoded protein: CASSEPRDRETQYF.

The genes are TRBV7-9 and TRBJ2-1; 13 nucleotides agree with TRBD2. Trimming removed 0 bases from V and 0 bases from J; junction bases left unmatched: 5. Germline-derived CDR1 and CDR2 are SEHNR and FQNEAQ (reference sequence). CDR3 length: 19 amino acids. In nucleotides, the CDR3 is TGTGCCAGCAGCTTAGCCGGGACTAGCGGGATATTCTCCTACAATGAGCAGTTCTTC. Its translation is CASSLAGTSGIFSYNEQFF.

The chain joins TRBV5-1 to TRBJ1-1; D gene unclear. Per germline, CDR1 SGHRS and CDR2 YFSETQ. Between the trimmed V and J ends, which lost 1 base and 4 bases, there was a span of 11 bases. This CDR3 is 14 amino acids long. Here the CDR3 reads CASSLMQSTTEAFF. CDR3 bases: TGCGCCAGCAGCTTGATGCAGTCAACCACTGAAGCTTTCTTT.

The V call is TRBV11-3, the J call TRBJ2-1; the match to TRBD2 covers 9 bases. This CDR3 spans 16 amino acids. CDR1 is SGHNT, CDR2 YENEEA, per germline. J was trimmed by 5 bases and V by 4 bases; bases with no gene match: 9. The CDR3 coding sequence is TGTGCCAGCAGCTGGGGGCGGGGGGGAAAAAACAATGAGCAGTTCTTC. Its protein is CASSWGRGGKNNEQFF.